This T cell receptor (beta chain) was identified in a study of CD8+CD57+ T cells in acquired aplastic anemia (dated by TCRdb to between 2018 and 2020). Context from the whole study: Extracted DNA from sorted CD4+ and CD8+ cells averaged around 3.2 ug, ranging from roughly 0.17 to 30 ug. CD8+CD57+ expansion was defined as frequency above the mean frequency observed in healthy subjects.

There are many counts of this clonotype. Its antigen remains unidentified. The record has no base qualities; no much larger clone is one base away. Including cysteine and phenylalanine, the CDR3 has 17 amino acids. Only the CDR3 region is kept as DNA, spanning 51 bases read in frame from base 1. The germline V gene gives CDR1 as LGHNT and CDR2 as FRNRAP. The germline V end is reduced by 5 bases and the J end by 4 bases; junction bases left unmatched: 16. TCR beta VDJ combination and CDR3 sequence profiling used genomic DNA as the template. An Illumina HiSeq 2000 was used for TCR repertoire sequencing. As for how the authors treated the data: TRBV/TRBJ rearrangement plots, CDR3 size and DJ length profiles, and Simpson's diversity index were used to evaluate the repertoires. The most abundant DNA sequence in the deep sequencing data was defined as the immunodominant clone. CDR3 amino acid sequences were checked for sharing across subjects and were also compared against the VDJdb database and published repertoires. TCRdb took the public reads, trimmed them with fastp at Q25, ran MiXCR for clone calling and kept in-frame beta chains. CDR3 protein sequences are deduplicated, and each keeps its most common genes and DNA. These V and J calls originate from TCRdb's pipeline instead of the authors' own analysis. The sample contains about 58,000 distinct CDR3 sequences, approximately 50% of them found a single time. Roughly 15% of the sample rests with the top ten.

Flow cytometry had shown CD8+CD57+ cell expansion in the patients selected for sequencing. All patients had severe acquired aplastic anemia diagnosed by International Study of Aplastic Anemia and Agranulocytosis and Camitta criteria. No therapy had been received by the patients at the time of blood sampling. The study deep-sequenced TCR repertoires of sorted CD4+ and CD8+ blood T cells from severe aplastic anemia patients and healthy subjects. Patients were enrolled under clinicaltrials.gov protocols 00001620, 01623167, 00001397, 00071045, 00081523 and 00961064 in the USA. Ficoll-Paque density gradient centrifugation was used to isolate peripheral blood mononuclear cells. CD4+ and CD8+ T cells were sorted by FACS or magnetic beads before DNA extraction. Results and caveats for the whole study, not just this receptor: Patients and healthy controls showed no significant difference in CD8+ Simpson's diversity (P=0.060). Around 30 CD8+ CDR3 sequences were shared between patients and controls but appeared highly expressed in patients and within their immunodominant clones.

This receptor was identified in a human donor with aplastic anemia. The chain is assembled from TRBV12-5 and TRBJ1-2, with 7 bases aligning to TRBD1. Sequenced sample: sorted CD4+, CD8+, or CD8+CD57+ T cells (not recorded which) from PBMCs. The CDR3 region has the sequence CASGPQGGGGPSYGYTF. The DNA sequence is given as TGTGCTAGTGGTCCCCAGGGGGGAGGTGGTCCCAGCTATGGCTACACCTTC.